The rows below give T cell receptor beta chains drawn from one sample of a study of blood T cell repertoires in COVID-19. The method was immunoSEQ multiplex PCR; TCRdb's version includes in-frame clones alone and lacks a portion of them. The sample records some 500,000 clones, approximately 87% being singletons. The specimen sequenced was PBMCs or T cells enriched from blood (not recorded which). The receptor source for this set is a woman in her forties who had recovered from COVID-19. Both conserved end residues are part of each CDR3.

V: TRBV25-1; J: TRBJ2-5; CDR3: CASSEAGKETQYF
V: TRBV29-1; J: TRBJ1-2; CDR3: CSSDTYGYTF
V: TRBV7-8; J: TRBJ2-7; CDR3: CASSLSSGHYEQYF
V: TRBV11-2; J: TRBJ2-5; CDR3: CASSRQGLSETQYF
V: TRBV5-1; J: TRBJ2-7; CDR3: CASSGGTSKYEQYF
V: TRBV12-5; J: TRBJ1-2; CDR3: CASGRTGGNYGYTF
V: TRBV14; J: TRBJ2-2; CDR3: CASSPAGWGTVRTGELFF
V: TRBV24-1; J: TRBJ2-1; CDR3: CATSAPTSGRVDEQFF
V: TRBV5-6; J: TRBJ2-1; CDR3: CASSLISGENEQFF
V: TRBV4-1; J: TRBJ1-6; CDR3: CASSQDLKGPNSPLHF
V: TRBV6-5; J: TRBJ1-3; CDR3: CASKRDSLEGNTIYF
V: TRBV5-1; J: TRBJ1-1; CDR3: CASSAGGGVSEAFF
V: TRBV24-1; J: TRBJ2-7; CDR3: CATSERTSGSNEQYF
V: TRBV12-3/TRBV12-4; J: TRBJ1-2; CDR3: CASSTDRYYGYTF
V: TRBV6-2/TRBV6-3; J: TRBJ1-4; CDR3: CASSDAGRGEKLFF
V: TRBV5-4; J: TRBJ2-5; CDR3: CASSLGSDQETQYF
V: TRBV24-1; J: TRBJ1-1; CDR3: CATSDLRDRAEKTEAFF
V: TRBV5-8; J: TRBJ2-5; CDR3: CASSLGSGEEETQYF
V: TRBV5-1; J: TRBJ1-3; CDR3: CASSSDTGNTIYF
V: TRBV6-4; J: TRBJ2-1; CDR3: CASSESTGGGEQFF
V: TRBV4-3; J: TRBJ1-3; CDR3: CASSQGKQGYTIYF
V: TRBV10-3; J: TRBJ1-2; CDR3: CAISEGSRVNYGYTF
V: TRBV7-2; J: TRBJ1-2; CDR3: CASSPGRAWGYGYTF
V: TRBV18; J: TRBJ1-1; CDR3: CASSPGQGNTEAFF
V: TRBV27; J: TRBJ2-4; CDR3: CASSFPAGGLAKNIQYF
V: TRBV7-9; J: TRBJ1-3; CDR3: CASSLDLGIGNTIYF
V: TRBV27; J: TRBJ2-7; CDR3: CASSPLGRETGAYEQYF
V: TRBV29-1; J: TRBJ1-1; CDR3: CSVATGTANTEAFF
V: TRBV5-4; J: TRBJ1-1; CDR3: CASSFRTGRAMNTEAFF
V: TRBV19; J: TRBJ1-1; CDR3: CASTNRGQNTEAFF
V: TRBV6-5; J: TRBJ2-1; CDR3: CATNPTGSYNEQFF
V: TRBV7-6; J: TRBJ2-5; CDR3: CASSLAGAATKETQYF